This T cell receptor (beta chain) was recorded in a study of shared clonotypes between healthy human individuals. This CDR3 comprises 12 residues. V lost 2 bases and J lost 8, with 9 bases in between. CDR1 is GTSNPN and CDR2 is SVGIG in the germline V gene (reference sequence). Remarks on this clone: The antigen remains unidentified.

Assay runs were performed at deep level. Some clones are missing from TCRdb's copy, which holds only in-frame ones; the method was immunoSEQ multiplex PCR. The sample lists more than 1.2 million clones, less than 99% occurring once. The study's findings and limits: Naive subsets tended to show greater estimated richness than memory subsets. Represented diversity (both genetic and exposure-history) was limited by the small number of donors.

The sequenced material came from naive CD4+ T cells sorted from blood. The subset denotes: CD45RA+ positively selected. The gene calls are TRBV30 and TRBJ1-4; D may be TRBD1 (5 bases). This receptor was taken from a man in his thirties or forties in good health. Written as DNA, the CDR3 is TGTGCCTGGAGTCAGGGAGCGGAAAAACTGTTTTTT. Its translation is CAWSQGAEKLFF.